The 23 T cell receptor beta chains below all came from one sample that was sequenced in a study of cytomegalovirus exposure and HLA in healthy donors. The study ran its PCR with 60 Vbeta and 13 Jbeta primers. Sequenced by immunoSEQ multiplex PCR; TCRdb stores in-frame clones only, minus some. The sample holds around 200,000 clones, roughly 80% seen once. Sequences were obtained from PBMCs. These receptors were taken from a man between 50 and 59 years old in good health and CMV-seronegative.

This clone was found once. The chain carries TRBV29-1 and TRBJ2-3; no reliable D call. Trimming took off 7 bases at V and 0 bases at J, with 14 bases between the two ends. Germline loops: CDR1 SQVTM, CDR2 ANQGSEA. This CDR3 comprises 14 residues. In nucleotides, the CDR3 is TGCAGCGGATCCTACCATTCTAGCACAGATACGCAGTATTTT. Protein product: CSGSYHSSTDTQYF.

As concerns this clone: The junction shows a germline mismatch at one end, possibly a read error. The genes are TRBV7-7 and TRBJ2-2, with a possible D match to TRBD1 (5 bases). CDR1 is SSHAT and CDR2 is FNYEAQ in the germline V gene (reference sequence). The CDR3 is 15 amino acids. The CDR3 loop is CASSSRQGNTGELFF. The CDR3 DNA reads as TGTGCTAGCAGCTCACGCCAGGGAAACACCGGGGAGCTGTTTTTT.

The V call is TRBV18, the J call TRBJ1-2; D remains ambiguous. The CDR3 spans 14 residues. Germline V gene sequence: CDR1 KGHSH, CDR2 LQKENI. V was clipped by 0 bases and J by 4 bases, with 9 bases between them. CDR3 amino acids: CASSPPGLGYGYTF. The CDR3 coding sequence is TGTGCCAGCTCACCACCAGGACTTGGCTATGGCTACACCTTC.

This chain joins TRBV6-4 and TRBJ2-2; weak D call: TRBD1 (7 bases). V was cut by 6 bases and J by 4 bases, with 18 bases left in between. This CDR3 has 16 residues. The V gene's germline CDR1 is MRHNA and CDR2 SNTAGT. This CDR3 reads CASSSEEGAVTGELFF. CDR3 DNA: TGTGCCAGCAGCTCCGAGGAGGGGGCGGTCACCGGGGAGCTGTTTTTT.

CDR3 coding DNA: TGCAGCGTTGAGACAACCGGGGAGCTGTTTTTT. Translation: CSVETTGELFF. V usage is TRBV29-1 and J usage is TRBJ2-2; D ambiguous. Germline V lookup: CDR1 SQVTM, CDR2 ANQGSEA. The CDR3 runs 11 residues. Trimming shortened V by 3 bases and J by 5 bases, and 4 bases separated the two germline ends.

The CDR3 DNA follows: TGTGCCAGCAGCTCCGACGGGACATTTAATTCACCCCTCCACTTT. Amino acids: CASSSDGTFNSPLHF. The chain recombines TRBV7-9 with TRBJ1-6; tentative D call: TRBD1 (6 bases). The germline V gene encodes CDR1 SEHNR and CDR2 FQNEAQ (reference sequence). The V end was cut by 4 bases, the J end by 6 bases, with 13 bases between. The length of the CDR3 is 15 residues.

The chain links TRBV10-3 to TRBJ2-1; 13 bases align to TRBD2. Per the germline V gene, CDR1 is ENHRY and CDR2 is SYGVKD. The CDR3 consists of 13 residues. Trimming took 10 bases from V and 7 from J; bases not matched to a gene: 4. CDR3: CASGLAGANEQFF. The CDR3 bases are TGTGCCAGCGGACTAGCGGGGGCAAATGAGCAGTTCTTC.

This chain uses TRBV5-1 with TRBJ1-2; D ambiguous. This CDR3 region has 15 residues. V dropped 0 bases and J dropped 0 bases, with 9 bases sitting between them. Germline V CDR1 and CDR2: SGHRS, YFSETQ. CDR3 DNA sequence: TGCGCCAGCAGCTTGGTGGGCAATTCTAACTATGGCTACACCTTC. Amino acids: CASSLVGNSNYGYTF.

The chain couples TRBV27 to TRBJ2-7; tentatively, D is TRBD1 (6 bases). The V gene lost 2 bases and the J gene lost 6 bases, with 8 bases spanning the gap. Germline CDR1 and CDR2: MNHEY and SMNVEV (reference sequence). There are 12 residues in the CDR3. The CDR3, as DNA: TGTGCCAGCAGTTTACAGGGGAGCGAGCAGTACTTC. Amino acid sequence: CASSLQGSEQYF.

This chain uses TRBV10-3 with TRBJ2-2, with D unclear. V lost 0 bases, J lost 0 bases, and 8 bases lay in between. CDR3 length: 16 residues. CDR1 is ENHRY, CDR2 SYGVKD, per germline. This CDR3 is CAISESTYANTGELFF. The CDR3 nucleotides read TGTGCCATCAGTGAGTCTACATACGCGAACACCGGGGAGCTGTTTTTT.

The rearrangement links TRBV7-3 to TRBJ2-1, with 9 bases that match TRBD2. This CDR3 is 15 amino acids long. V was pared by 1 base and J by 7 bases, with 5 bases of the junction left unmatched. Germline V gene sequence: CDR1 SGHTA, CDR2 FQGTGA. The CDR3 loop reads CASSLRRGGLNEQFF. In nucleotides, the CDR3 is TGTGCCAGCAGCTTAAGGCGGGGGGGATTGAATGAGCAGTTCTTC.

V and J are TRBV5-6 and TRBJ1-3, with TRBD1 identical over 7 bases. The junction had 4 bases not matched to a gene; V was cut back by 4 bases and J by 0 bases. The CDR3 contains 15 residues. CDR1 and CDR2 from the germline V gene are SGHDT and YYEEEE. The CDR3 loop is CASSDGDSSGNTIYF. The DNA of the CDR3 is TGTGCCAGCAGCGATGGGGACAGCTCTGGAAACACCATATATTTT.

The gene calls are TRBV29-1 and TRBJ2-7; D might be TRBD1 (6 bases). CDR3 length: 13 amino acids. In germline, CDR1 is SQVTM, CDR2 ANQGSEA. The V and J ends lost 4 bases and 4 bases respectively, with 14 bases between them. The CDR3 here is CSVGSDSSYEQYF. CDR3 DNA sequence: TGCAGCGTTGGATCGGACAGCAGTTACGAGCAGTACTTC.

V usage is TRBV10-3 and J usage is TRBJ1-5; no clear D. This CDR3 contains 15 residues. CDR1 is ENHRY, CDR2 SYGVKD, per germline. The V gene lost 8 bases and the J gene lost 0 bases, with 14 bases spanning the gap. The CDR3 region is CAIGGGAYSNQPQHF. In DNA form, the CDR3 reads TGTGCCATCGGAGGAGGAGCCTATAGCAATCAGCCCCAGCATTTT.

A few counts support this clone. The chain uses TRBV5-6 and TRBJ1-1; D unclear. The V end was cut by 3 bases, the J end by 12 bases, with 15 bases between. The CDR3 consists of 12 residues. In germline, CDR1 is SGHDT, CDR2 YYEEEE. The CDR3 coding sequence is TGTGCCAGCAGCTCCGAGGAGTACCAATCTTTCTTT. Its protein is CASSSEEYQSFF.

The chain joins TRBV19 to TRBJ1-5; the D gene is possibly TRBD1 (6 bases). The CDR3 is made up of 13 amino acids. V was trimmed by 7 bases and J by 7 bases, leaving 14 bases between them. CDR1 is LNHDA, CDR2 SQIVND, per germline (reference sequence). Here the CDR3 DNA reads TGTGCCAGTACCCCACAGGGAAACCAGCCCCAGCATTTT. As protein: CASTPQGNQPQHF. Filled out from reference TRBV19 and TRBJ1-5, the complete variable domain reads DGGITQSPKYLFRKEGQNVTLSCEQNLNHDAMYWYRQDPGQGLRLIYYSQIVNDFQKGDIAEGYSVSREKKESFPLTVTSAQKNPTAFYLCASTPQGNQPQHFGDGTRLSIL.

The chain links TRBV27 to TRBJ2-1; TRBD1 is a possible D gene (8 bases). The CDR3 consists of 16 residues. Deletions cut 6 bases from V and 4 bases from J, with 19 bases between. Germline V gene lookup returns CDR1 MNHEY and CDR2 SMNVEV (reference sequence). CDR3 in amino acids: CASSQRDRREYNEQFF. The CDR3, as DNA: TGTGCCAGCAGCCAGCGGGACAGGAGAGAATACAATGAGCAGTTCTTC.

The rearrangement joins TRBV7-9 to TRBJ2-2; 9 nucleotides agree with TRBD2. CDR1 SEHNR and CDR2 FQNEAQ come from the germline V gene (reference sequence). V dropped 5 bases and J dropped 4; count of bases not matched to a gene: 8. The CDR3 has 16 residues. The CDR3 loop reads CASSPGAAGGTGELFF. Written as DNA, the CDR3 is TGTGCCAGCAGCCCCGGGGCAGCGGGAGGCACCGGGGAGCTGTTTTTT.

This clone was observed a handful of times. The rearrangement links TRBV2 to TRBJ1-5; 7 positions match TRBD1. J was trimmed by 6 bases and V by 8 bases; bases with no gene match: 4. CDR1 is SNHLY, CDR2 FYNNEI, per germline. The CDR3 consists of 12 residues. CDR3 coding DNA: TGTGCCAGCGGCAGGGACAGTCAGCCCCAGCATTTT. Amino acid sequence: CASGRDSQPQHF.

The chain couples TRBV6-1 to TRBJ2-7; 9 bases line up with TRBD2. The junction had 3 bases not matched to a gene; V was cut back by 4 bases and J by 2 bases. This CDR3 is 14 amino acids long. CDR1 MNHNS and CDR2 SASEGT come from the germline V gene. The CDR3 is CASSAAGGPYEQYF. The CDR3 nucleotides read TGTGCCAGCAGTGCAGCGGGGGGTCCCTACGAGCAGTACTTC.

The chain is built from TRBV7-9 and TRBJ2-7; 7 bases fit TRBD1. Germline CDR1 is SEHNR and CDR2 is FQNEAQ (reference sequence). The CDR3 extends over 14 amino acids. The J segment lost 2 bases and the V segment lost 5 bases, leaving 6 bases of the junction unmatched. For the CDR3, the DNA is TGTGCCAGCAGCACCCGGGACAGAGCCTACGAGCAGTACTTC. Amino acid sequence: CASSTRDRAYEQYF.

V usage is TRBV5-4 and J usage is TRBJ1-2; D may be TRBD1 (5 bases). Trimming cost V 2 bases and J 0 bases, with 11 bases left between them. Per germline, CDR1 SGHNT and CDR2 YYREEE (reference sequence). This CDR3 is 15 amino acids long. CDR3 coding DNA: TGTGCCAGCAGCTTTTTCAGGGCCCCTAACTATGGCTACACCTTC. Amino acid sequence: CASSFFRAPNYGYTF.

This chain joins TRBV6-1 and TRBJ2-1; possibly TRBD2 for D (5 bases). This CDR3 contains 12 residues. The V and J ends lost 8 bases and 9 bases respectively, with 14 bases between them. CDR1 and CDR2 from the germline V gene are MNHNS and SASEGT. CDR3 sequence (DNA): TGTGCCAGCCGGGGTAGTTGGCTTGAGCAGTTCTTC. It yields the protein CASRGSWLEQFF.